These 10 T cell receptor beta chains were all obtained from the same sample, sequenced in a study of blood T cell repertoires in COVID-19. Generated by immunoSEQ multiplex PCR, the TCRdb table keeps only in-frame clones and is missing some. The repertoire holds 250,000 or so clones, with roughly 85% as singletons. Material for sequencing was peripheral blood. Receptor source: a man between 18 and 29 years old with active or convalescent COVID-19.

This clone has only one observation. This chain links TRBV5-1 with TRBJ2-1; possible D gene TRBD1, 6 bases. CDR3 length: 15 residues. The V end lost 2 bases, the J end lost 3 bases, and 12 bases lay between the germline ends. Germline CDR1 reads SGHRS; CDR2 reads YFSETQ. CDR3 DNA sequence: TGCGCCAGCAGCTTTACGGACAGCCACTACAATGAGCAGTTCTTC. Its protein is CASSFTDSHYNEQFF.

This chain uses TRBV27 with TRBJ1-2; 7 nucleotides match TRBD1. Germline V gene lookup returns CDR1 MNHEY and CDR2 SMNVEV (reference sequence). The length of the CDR3 is 14 residues. V was pared by 5 bases and J by 5 bases, with 8 bases of the junction left unmatched. In DNA, the CDR3 is TGTGCCAGCAGTCCTAACAGGGGAAGATATGGCTACACCTTC. Translating it yields CASSPNRGRYGYTF.

The sample holds a few counts of this clone. Here the CDR3 DNA reads TGTGCCAGCAGTATCCGACAGGGTCGAGCCTACAATGAGCAGTTCTTC. This translates into CASSIRQGRAYNEQFF. The chain employs TRBV6-2 or TRBV6-3 and TRBJ2-1, with 7 bases that match TRBD1. This CDR3 is built from 16 residues. The germline V gene encodes CDR1 MNHEY and CDR2 SVGEGT. Losses at the gene ends were 5 bases for V and 2 bases for J; bases not matched to a gene: 9.

J is TRBJ2-7 and V is TRBV7-6; 7 positions match TRBD1. J was trimmed by 3 bases and V by 3 bases; bases with no gene match: 2. The CDR3 is made up of 13 amino acids. The V gene's germline CDR1 is SGHVS and CDR2 FNYEAQ. This CDR3 reads CASSLGQNYEQYF. CDR3 DNA: TGTGCCAGCAGCTTGGGACAGAACTACGAGCAGTACTTC.

This chain uses TRBV30 with TRBJ2-1; TRBD2 matches at 14 bases. Germline V CDR1 and CDR2: GTSNPN, SVGIG (reference sequence). This CDR3 has 16 amino acids. V shed 5 bases and J 9 bases; nucleotides not matched to a gene: 12. Written as DNA, the CDR3 is TGTGCCTGGTCAAAGACTAGCGGGGGGGCCAGAGGTGAGCAGTTCTTC. This translates into CAWSKTSGGARGEQFF.

V usage is TRBV7-2 and J usage is TRBJ1-5; no clear D. The ends were cut back, 3 bases at V and 5 bases at J, with 8 bases in the middle. In germline, CDR1 is SGHTA, CDR2 FQGNSA. This CDR3 is 13 amino acids long. CDR3 in amino acids: CASSLVGDQPQHF. CDR3 in DNA: TGTGCCAGCAGCTTGGTCGGGGATCAGCCCCAGCATTTT.

This chain links TRBV4-3 with TRBJ1-4, with 7 bases matching TRBD1. CDR1 is LGHNA and CDR2 is YSLEER in the germline V gene. The junction had 6 bases not matched to a gene; V was cut back by 7 bases and J by 7 bases. This CDR3 spans 13 amino acids. In nucleotides, the CDR3 is TGCGCCAGCAATGAGGGGGCGGGTGAAAAACTGTTTTTT. This encodes CASNEGAGEKLFF.

This chain links TRBV7-3 with TRBJ2-1; TRBD1 matches at 7 bases. This CDR3 contains 18 residues. Germline CDR1 and CDR2: SGHTA and FQGTGA. J lost 7 bases, V lost 0 bases, and 15 bases had no gene match. The CDR3 coding sequence is TGTGCCAGCAGCTTAACGGTTAAGACAGGGAGCCAATGGAATGAGCAGTTCTTC. Its translation is CASSLTVKTGSQWNEQFF.

This sequence joins TRBV28 and TRBJ2-1; 8 nucleotides agree with TRBD2. The CDR3 runs to 16 residues. CDR1 is MDHEN and CDR2 is SYDVKM in the germline V gene. The V and J ends lost 1 base and 0 bases, in that order; junction bases with no gene match: 2. DNA of the CDR3: TGTGCCAGCAGTTTATTAGCGGGGAGCTCCTACAATGAGCAGTTCTTC. Its translation: CASSLLAGSSYNEQFF.

The chain has TRBV27 and TRBJ1-2; D is undetermined. V dropped 4 bases and J dropped 4 bases, with 19 bases sitting between them. CDR1 and CDR2 from the germline V gene are MNHEY and SMNVEV (reference sequence). The CDR3 spans 16 residues. The CDR3 reads CASSYSSIPVGYGYTF. DNA for the CDR3: TGTGCCAGCAGTTACTCCTCAATCCCCGTTGGCTATGGCTACACCTTC.